The 22 T cell receptor beta chains below all came from one sample that was sequenced in a study of CD8 T cells in ankylosing spondylitis. TCRdb re-analysed the 5' RACE reads in MiXCR, keeping a single row per CDR3 protein. The repertoire has roughly 150,000 distinct CDR3 sequences, approximately 10% of them found once; the top ten carry more than 13%. The specimen was blood, either unsorted or a sorted T cell fraction (not recorded which). The receptors were gathered from a female donor with ankylosing spondylitis or in good health (not recorded which).

The V call is TRBV7-9, the J call TRBJ2-1, with D perhaps TRBD2 (6 bases). Germline V lookup: CDR1 SEHNR, CDR2 FQNEAQ (reference sequence). This CDR3 comprises 15 residues. Trimming took off 6 bases at V and 4 bases at J, with 16 bases between the two ends. The CDR3 is CASSPRDWIYNEQFF. The DNA of the CDR3 is TGTGCCAGCAGTCCCCGGGACTGGATTTACAATGAGCAGTTCTTC. The variable domain in full, with the rest retrieved from reference TRBV7-9 and TRBJ2-1, is DTGVSQNPRHKITKRGQNVTFRCDPISEHNRLYWYRQTLGQGPEFLTYFQNEAQLEKSRLLSDRFSAERPKGSFSTLEIQRTEQGDSAMYLCASSPRDWIYNEQFFGPGTRLTVL.

The sample holds a few counts of this clonotype. The chain joins TRBV12-3 or TRBV12-4 to TRBJ2-3; D call uncertain. The CDR3 extends over 15 amino acids. V was shortened by 4 bases and J by 0 bases, with 11 bases between the two germline ends. The CDR3 here is CASSSWGRSTDTQYF. CDR3 sequence (DNA): TGTGCCAGCAGTTCTTGGGGTCGGAGCACAGATACGCAGTATTTT.

V usage is TRBV5-5 and J usage is TRBJ2-1; the D gene is possibly TRBD1 (5 bases). CDR1 and CDR2 (germline): SGHKS, YYEKEE (reference sequence). Trimming took off 2 bases at V and 7 bases at J, with 13 bases between the two ends. CDR3 length: 14 residues. For the CDR3, the DNA is TGTGCCAGCAGCTTTTCAGACAGTTCGAATGAGCAGTTCTTC. The encoded protein is CASSFSDSSNEQFF.

This sequence joins TRBV7-9 and TRBJ2-2; D is uncertain. There are 10 residues in the CDR3. Germline loops: CDR1 SEHNR, CDR2 FQNEAQ (reference sequence). Trimming removed 8 bases at V and 5 bases at J, with 3 bases between. The DNA for the CDR3 is TGTGCCAGCTATACCGGGGAGCTGTTTTTT. Translation: CASYTGELFF.

The chain couples TRBV6-1 to TRBJ1-2, with D perhaps TRBD1 (6 bases). The length of the CDR3 is 14 residues. V gave up 6 bases and J gave up 6 bases, with 17 bases separating them. In germline, CDR1 is MNHNS, CDR2 SASEGT. This CDR3 is CASRQEAGAHGYTF. For the CDR3, the DNA is TGTGCCAGCAGACAGGAAGCAGGGGCCCATGGCTACACCTTC.

This chain's CDR3 is CSALLLDEQFF. The CDR3 DNA reads as TGCAGTGCCCTATTGCTTGATGAGCAGTTCTTC. The rearrangement uses TRBV20-1 and TRBJ2-1; D ambiguous. CDR1 is DFQATT, CDR2 SNEGSKA, per germline (reference sequence). The CDR3 is 11 amino acids. The V end lost 6 bases, the J end lost 8 bases, and 11 bases lay between the germline ends.

This clonotype was seen more than once but under ten times. V gene TRBV4-3 combines with J gene TRBJ2-2; no firm D call. The CDR3 extends over 16 amino acids. CDR1 LGHNA and CDR2 YSLEER come from the germline V gene. V lost 0 bases and J 1 base, leaving 9 bases between the germline ends. The CDR3 DNA is TGCGCCAGCAGCCAAGATATGTGGCAGAACACCGGGGAGCTGTTTTTT. Its translation: CASSQDMWQNTGELFF.

The rearrangement joins TRBV12-3 or TRBV12-4 to TRBJ2-1; 11 bases align to TRBD2. Losses at the gene ends were 7 bases for V and 3 bases for J; bases not matched to a gene: 8. CDR3 length: 16 amino acids. The CDR3 loop is CASISGGTSGYNEQFF. For the CDR3, the DNA is TGTGCCAGCATCTCTGGGGGGACTAGCGGCTACAATGAGCAGTTCTTC.

This clonotype was detected only once. This chain links TRBV11-3 with TRBJ2-1; unclear D gene. The V end was cut by 2 bases, the J end by 7 bases, with 12 bases between. Germline V gives CDR1 SGHNT, CDR2 YENEEA. This CDR3 is 14 amino acids long. CDR3 region: CASSLTPVGNEQFF. The CDR3 DNA follows: TGTGCCAGCAGCTTAACCCCGGTCGGTAATGAGCAGTTCTTC.

The table lists this clonotype with a few counts. The V gene is TRBV7-9, the J gene TRBJ1-1; no firm D call. Between the trimmed V and J ends, which lost 5 bases and 1 base, there was a span of 11 bases. This CDR3 has 14 residues. Germline-derived CDR1 and CDR2 are SEHNR and FQNEAQ (reference sequence). As DNA, the CDR3 is TGTGCCAGCAGCGATGCGGGAGGGAACACTGAAGCTTTCTTT. It translates to CASSDAGGNTEAFF.

This chain connects TRBV12-5 to TRBJ2-7, with D possibly TRBD1 on 6 matching bases. Germline CDR1 reads LGHNT; CDR2 reads FRNRAP. The CDR3 length is 15 residues. Between the trimmed V and J ends, which lost 2 bases and 4 bases, there was a span of 15 bases. The CDR3 nucleotides are TGTGCTAGTGGTTTGTGGGCAGGGGTCGCGTACGAGCAGTACTTC. Translating it yields CASGLWAGVAYEQYF.

This clonotype has more than one count but fewer than ten. This chain joins TRBV30 and TRBJ1-1; 7 positions agree with TRBD1. With 5 bases clipped from V and 4 bases from J, the junction kept 7 bases outside the gene matches. This CDR3 comprises 13 residues. Germline V gene data show CDR1 as GTSNPN and CDR2 as SVGIG (reference sequence). This CDR3 is CAWARGPGTEAFF. As DNA, the CDR3 is TGTGCCTGGGCGAGGGGGCCGGGCACTGAAGCTTTCTTT. Looking up the rest from reference TRBV30 and TRBJ1-1 gives the full variable domain: SQTIHQWPATLVQPVGSPLSLECTVEGTSNPNLYWYRQAAGRGLQLLFYSVGIGQISSEVPQNLSASRPQDRQFILSSKKLLLSDSGFYLCAWARGPGTEAFFGQGTRLTVV.

The chain links TRBV27 to TRBJ1-5; D is ambiguous. Per germline, CDR1 MNHEY and CDR2 SMNVEV (reference sequence). V lost 0 bases to trimming and J lost 2 bases, with 2 bases between them. This CDR3 has 13 amino acids. CDR3 in DNA: TGTGCCAGCAGTTTATCGGGCAATCAGCCCCAGCATTTT. This codes for CASSLSGNQPQHF.

This clonotype was picked up many times. The chain links TRBV11-2 to TRBJ2-2; 9 bases map to TRBD1. The germline V gene has CDR1 SGHAT and CDR2 FQNNGV. Trimming removed 4 bases from V and 1 base from J; junction bases left unmatched: 7. This CDR3 region has 17 residues. CDR3 protein: CASSSSPTGGNTGELFF. In DNA, the CDR3 is TGTGCCAGCAGCTCTTCCCCGACAGGGGGGAACACCGGGGAGCTGTTTTTT. Filled out from reference TRBV11-2 and TRBJ2-2, the complete variable domain reads EAGVAQSPRYKIIEKRQSVAFWCNPISGHATLYWYQQILGQGPKLLIQFQNNGVVDDSQLPKDRFSAERLKGVDSTLKIQPAKLEDSAVYLCASSSSPTGGNTGELFFGEGSRLTVL.

The rearrangement joins TRBV7-6 to TRBJ2-2, with a possible D match to TRBD1 (5 bases). Germline CDR1 reads SGHVS; CDR2 reads FNYEAQ. This CDR3 is 15 amino acids long. Trimming took off 2 bases at V and 2 bases at J, with 9 bases between the two ends. This chain's CDR3 is CASSLRGSNTGELFF. The CDR3 DNA sequence: TGTGCCAGCAGCTTAAGGGGAAGTAACACCGGGGAGCTGTTTTTT.

V is TRBV24-1 and J is TRBJ2-2; TRBD1 agrees at 11 bases. CDR1 KGHDR and CDR2 SFDVKD come from the germline V gene. After removal of 10 bases from V and 4 bases from J, the junction contained 4 bases not matched to a gene. There are 14 residues in the CDR3. The CDR3 here is CATMGTGGTGELFF. The CDR3 nucleotides are TGTGCCACGATGGGGACAGGGGGCACCGGGGAGCTGTTTTTT.

The V call is TRBV7-2, the J call TRBJ2-1, with D perhaps matching TRBD2 (6 bases). The CDR3 extends over 14 amino acids. The ends were cut back, 5 bases at V and 9 bases at J, with 17 bases in the middle. Germline-derived CDR1 and CDR2 are SGHTA and FQGNSA. CDR3 bases: TGTGCCAGCAGCCCCGGGGGTAGAAGGACTGAGCAGTTCTTC. This sequence encodes CASSPGGRRTEQFF. Using reference TRBV7-2 and TRBJ2-1 for the parts outside the CDR3, the full variable domain is GAGVSQSPSNKVTEKGKDVELRCDPISGHTALYWYRQSLGQGLEFLIYFQGNSAPDKSGLPSDRFSAERTGGSVSTLTIQRTQQEDSAVYLCASSPGGRRTEQFFGPGTRLTVL.

This clonotype was counted between two and nine times. The chain links TRBV4-3 to TRBJ2-1; 12 nucleotides line up with TRBD2. The germline V gene encodes CDR1 LGHNA and CDR2 YSLEER. J lost 8 bases, V lost 6 bases, and 8 bases had no gene match. This CDR3 is built from 15 residues. This chain's CDR3 is CASSLGTSGQDEQFF. DNA for the CDR3: TGCGCCAGCAGTCTAGGGACTAGCGGGCAGGATGAGCAGTTCTTC.

The chain has TRBV6-5 and TRBJ2-7, with D hard to call. The CDR3 spans 15 residues. V shed 4 bases and J shed 2 bases, with 15 bases lying between them. The germline gives CDR1 MNHEY, CDR2 SVGAGI. For the CDR3, the DNA is TGTGCCAGCAGTTCCTCCCGGGCCCCGACCTACGAGCAGTACTTC. This sequence encodes CASSSSRAPTYEQYF.

The sample holds many counts of this clonotype. The chain combines TRBV12-5 with TRBJ2-7; unclear D gene. Trimming removed 7 bases at V and 1 base at J, with 8 bases between. CDR3 length equals 12 residues. Germline lookup yields CDR1 LGHNT and CDR2 FRNRAP. The CDR3 protein is CASEPGSYEQYF. CDR3 DNA: TGTGCTAGTGAACCAGGTTCCTACGAGCAGTACTTC.

This clonotype was observed a few times. The J gene is TRBJ1-1, the V gene TRBV6-6; D is uncertain. Trimming stripped 4 bases from V and 8 bases from J, with 11 bases between. CDR1 is MNHNY, CDR2 SVGAGI, per germline (reference sequence). The CDR3 covers 12 residues. The CDR3 DNA follows: TGTGCCAGCAGTTTCCGGGCCGACGAAGCTTTCTTT. Amino acid sequence: CASSFRADEAFF.

This clonotype was recorded a few times. Germline is not matched at one junction end, which may reflect a read error. This chain connects TRBV12-3 or TRBV12-4 to TRBJ2-1, with 8 bases matching TRBD1. The CDR3 is 14 amino acids. CDR3 DNA sequence: TGTGCCAGCAGCCGAGTATCCGAGGACAGGGATATTGTCTTC. Its protein is CASSRVSEDRDIVF.